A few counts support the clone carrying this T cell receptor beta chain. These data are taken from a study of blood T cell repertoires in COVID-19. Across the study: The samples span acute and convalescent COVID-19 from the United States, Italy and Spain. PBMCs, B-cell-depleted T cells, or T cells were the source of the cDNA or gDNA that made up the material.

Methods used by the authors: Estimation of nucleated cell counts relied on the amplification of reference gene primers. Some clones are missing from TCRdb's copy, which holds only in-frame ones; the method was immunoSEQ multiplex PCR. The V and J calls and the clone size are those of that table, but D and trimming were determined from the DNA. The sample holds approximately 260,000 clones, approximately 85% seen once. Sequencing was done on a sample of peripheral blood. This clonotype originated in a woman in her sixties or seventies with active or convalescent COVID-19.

CDR3 protein: CASSLRLYRWMNTEAFF. CDR3 nucleotides: TGTGCCAGCAGCTTGCGATTGTACAGATGGATGAACACTGAAGCTTTCTTT. The chain carries TRBV5-4 and TRBJ1-1; no firm D call. V was cut by 1 base and J by 0 bases, with 16 bases left in between. Germline CDR1 SGHNT, CDR2 YYREEE (reference sequence). This CDR3 region has 17 residues.